The 28 T cell receptor beta chains below all came from one sample that was sequenced in a study of vaccination effects on CD4 cells after COVID-19. The table came from immunoSEQ multiplex PCR; TCRdb's copy has only in-frame clones and leaves some out. The sample lists tens of thousands of clones, about 70% seen once, with roughly 2.9% in the top ten. Peptide-pool stimulation followed by sequencing identified expanded antigen-specific CD4+ clonotypes in the ViraFEST assay. Following culture for ten to eleven days, CD4+ T cells were isolated. Testing of the vaccine recipients showed negative nucleocapsid antibodies and no prior SARS-CoV-2 infection. The antigens these receptors bind are not known. The sequencing here drew on CD4+ T cells from PBMCs cultured with HCoV-NL63 spike peptides, taken before COVID-19 vaccination. The receptors were sampled from a human donor who received a COVID-19 vaccine.

This clone was detected only a few times. The rearrangement uses TRBV5-8 and TRBJ2-5, with 8 bases aligning to TRBD1. Losses at the gene ends were 7 bases for V and 1 base for J; bases not matched to a gene: 24. Germline-derived CDR1 and CDR2 are SGHTS and YDEGEE. The CDR3 extends over 20 amino acids. CDR3 loop: CASPNGWAGGRGSSQETQYF. CDR3 DNA: TGTGCCAGCCCGAATGGCTGGGCAGGGGGCCGGGGGTCCTCCCAAGAGACCCAGTACTTC.

V gene TRBV11-3 combines with J gene TRBJ2-1; TRBD2 matches at 11 bases. Germline assignment: CDR1 SGHNT and CDR2 YENEEA. J gave up 7 bases and V 2 bases, and 10 bases lay outside the gene matches. The CDR3 has 17 residues. CDR3 DNA: TGTGCCAGCAGCTTATCCCAGGGACTAGCGGAAAGGAATGAGCAGTTCTTC. Its translation is CASSLSQGLAERNEQFF.

The CDR3 DNA reads as TGTGCCAGCAGCTTAAATCCCCCGGGGGAGCAGTACGTC. Protein sequence: CASSLNPPGEQYV. The chain uses TRBV7-2 and TRBJ2-7; TRBD2 is a possible D gene (5 bases). CDR3 length: 13 residues. V was clipped by 2 bases and J by 7 bases, with 12 bases between them. The V gene's germline CDR1 is SGHTA and CDR2 FQGNSA.

There are a few counts of this clone. The chain employs TRBV5-8 and TRBJ1-5; D gene ambiguous. This CDR3 contains 15 residues. CDR1 SGHTS and CDR2 YDEGEE come from the germline V gene. Between the trimmed V and J ends, which lost 3 bases and 0 bases, there was a span of 10 bases. The CDR3: CASSSGSYSNQPQHF. In DNA form, the CDR3 reads TGTGCCAGCAGCTCGGGTAGTTATAGCAATCAGCCCCAGCATTTT.

The genes are TRBV19 and TRBJ1-6; D gene uncertain. The length of the CDR3 is 13 residues. V lost 4 bases and J 16 bases, leaving 17 bases between the germline ends. The V gene's germline CDR1 is LNHDA and CDR2 SQIVND (reference sequence). CDR3 DNA sequence: TGTGCCAGTAGTACCCCCCCGCGTCAGGCTCTCCACTTT. It codes for CASSTPPRQALHF. Full variable domain (missing parts from reference TRBV19 and TRBJ1-6): DGGITQSPKYLFRKEGQNVTLSCEQNLNHDAMYWYRQDPGQGLRLIYYSQIVNDFQKGDIAEGYSVSREKKESFPLTVTSAQKNPTAFYLCASSTPPRQALHFGNGTRLTVT.

The chain is built from TRBV3-1 (or the pseudogene TRBV3-2) and TRBJ1-3; maybe TRBD1 (5 bases). Between the trimmed V and J ends, which lost 2 bases and 4 bases, there was a span of 9 bases. Germline CDR1 LGHDT, CDR2 YNNKEL (reference sequence). This CDR3 is 14 amino acids long. The CDR3 region is CASSQQGTGNTIYF. CDR3 coding DNA: TGTGCCAGCAGCCAACAGGGCACGGGAAACACCATATATTTT.

This clone has just a few counts. The chain employs TRBV29-1 and TRBJ2-1; D unresolved. The germline V gene has CDR1 SQVTM and CDR2 ANQGSEA. This CDR3 is built from 14 residues. V was pared by 4 bases and J by 1 base, with 11 bases between. CDR3 residues: CSVVAAVSYNEQFF. The CDR3 coding sequence is TGCAGCGTTGTGGCAGCAGTTTCCTACAATGAGCAGTTCTTC.

This clone was recorded a few times. The rearrangement uses TRBV7-2 and TRBJ2-1; TRBD2 aligns across 7 bases. The CDR3 length is 14 residues. The junction had 3 bases not matched to a gene; V was cut back by 1 base and J by 6 bases. The V gene's germline CDR1 is SGHTA and CDR2 FQGNSA. The CDR3 loop is CASSLGGGTNEQFF. The DNA of the CDR3 is TGTGCCAGCAGCTTAGGGGGGGGAACCAATGAGCAGTTCTTC.

This clone appeared a few times. The chain carries TRBV9 and TRBJ1-3; D is unclear. The CDR3 spans 14 residues. The germline gives CDR1 SGDLS, CDR2 YYNGEE. The V end was cut by 4 bases, the J end by 0 bases, with 8 bases between. The CDR3 nucleotides are TGTGCCAGCAGCCGAATTAACTCTGGAAACACCATATATTTT. This sequence encodes CASSRINSGNTIYF.

CDR3 sequence reads: CASSPSPGTGNEQFF. The CDR3 DNA reads as TGTGCCAGCTCTCCGAGTCCCGGGACAGGGAATGAGCAGTTCTTC. This chain uses TRBV18 with TRBJ2-1; 9 bases agree with TRBD1. CDR1 and CDR2 from the germline V gene are KGHSH and LQKENI. The V gene end was trimmed by 6 bases and the J gene end by 7 bases; junction bases not matched to a gene: 10. This CDR3 has 15 amino acids.

The gene calls are TRBV5-5 and TRBJ2-3; 12 positions match TRBD2. Trimming removed 2 bases from V and 10 bases from J; junction bases left unmatched: 8. Per germline, CDR1 SGHKS and CDR2 YYEKEE (reference sequence). This CDR3 has 15 residues. The CDR3, as DNA: TGTGCCAGCAGCTTACTAGCGGGGGGAGAATATTCGCAGTATTTT. Translating it yields CASSLLAGGEYSQYF.

This chain joins TRBV7-2 and TRBJ1-3; no definite D call. Trimming shortened V by 5 bases and J by 7 bases, and 12 bases separated the two germline ends. The CDR3 consists of 13 residues. Germline V gene lookup returns CDR1 SGHTA and CDR2 FQGNSA. CDR3: CASSLRPGNTIYF. CDR3 DNA: TGTGCCAGCAGCCTGCGACCCGGTAACACCATATATTTT.

V is TRBV6-5 and J is TRBJ1-2; TRBD1 agrees at 8 bases. This CDR3 region has 13 residues. Germline values: CDR1 MNHEY, CDR2 SVGAGI. V was pared by 6 bases and J by 4 bases, with 4 bases of the junction left unmatched. This CDR3 is CASRRGQGYGYTF. CDR3 DNA: TGTGCCAGCAGGCGAGGACAGGGCTATGGCTACACCTTC.

On this clone: The same CDR3 can be traced to other DNA sequences in this sample. CDR3 in amino acids: CASSLGVSGYTF. The CDR3 bases are TGTGCCAGCAGTTTAGGGGTTTCGGGCTACACCTTC. The rearrangement links TRBV28 to TRBJ1-2; no firm D call. V was pared by 2 bases and J by 8 bases, with 9 bases between. Germline loops: CDR1 MDHEN, CDR2 SYDVKM. The CDR3 contains 12 residues.

This clone was observed a handful of times. The chain has TRBV29-1 and TRBJ1-1, with D possibly being TRBD1 (6 bases). Trimming cost V 3 bases and J 6 bases, with 11 bases left between them. Per germline, CDR1 SQVTM and CDR2 ANQGSEA. This CDR3 contains 12 residues. The CDR3 here is CSVENREAEAFF. In DNA form, the CDR3 reads TGCAGCGTTGAGAACAGGGAGGCTGAAGCTTTCTTT.

This clone was seen only once. The chain is built from TRBV27 and TRBJ2-3, with D tentatively TRBD1 (6 bases). The V end was cut by 5 bases, the J end by 1 base, with 13 bases between. CDR3 length: 15 amino acids. The V gene's germline CDR1 is MNHEY and CDR2 SMNVEV (reference sequence). CDR3 in DNA: TGTGCCAGCAGTCCTTGGGGGCGGGGCACAGATACGCAGTATTTT. Translating gives CASSPWGRGTDTQYF.

The J gene is TRBJ2-7, the V gene TRBV18; tentatively, D is TRBD1 (5 bases). The CDR3 has 12 amino acids. CDR1 and CDR2 (germline): KGHSH, LQKENI. V lost 5 bases and J lost 4, with 9 bases in between. The CDR3 protein is CASSANRYEQYV. The CDR3 region has the DNA TGTGCCAGCTCAGCAAACAGGTACGAGCAGTACGTC.

The CDR3 DNA reads TGTGCCAGCAGCGTAGGGTTGGGGGAGAACACTGAAGCTTTCTTT. Amino acid sequence: CASSVGLGENTEAFF. The chain is built from TRBV9 and TRBJ1-1; D might be TRBD1 (5 bases). The CDR3 covers 15 residues. Germline CDR1 reads SGDLS; CDR2 reads YYNGEE. The ends were cut back, 0 bases at V and 1 base at J, with 10 bases in the middle.

This rearrangement joins TRBV9 to TRBJ2-2; 8 nucleotides line up with TRBD2. Germline CDR1 reads SGDLS; CDR2 reads YYNGEE. Germline trimming cut 0 bases from V and 6 bases from J; bases unmatched to any gene: 10. This CDR3 comprises 17 residues. The CDR3 DNA reads TGTGCCAGCAGCGTAGCGGGGGGGCCGTCCCCGGCCGGGGAGCTGTTTTTT. Residues: CASSVAGGPSPAGELFF.

The CDR3 region is CASSLEGQGANVLTF. CDR3 bases: TGCGCCAGCAGCTTGGAGGGGCAAGGGGCCAACGTCCTGACTTTC. The gene calls are TRBV5-1 and TRBJ2-6, with a weak D call TRBD1 (5 bases). Germline values: CDR1 SGHRS, CDR2 YFSETQ. The CDR3 runs 15 residues. Trimming stripped 0 bases from V and 4 bases from J, with 8 bases between.

CDR3 sequence (DNA): TGTGCCAGCAGCCGAGGGGCGCGGAGCGGGGGGGCGTTGGAGACCCAGTACTTC. Translating it yields CASSRGARSGGALETQYF. The rearrangement joins TRBV3-1 (or the pseudogene TRBV3-2) to TRBJ2-5; TRBD2 matches at 10 bases. Trimming removed 4 bases from V and 5 bases from J; junction bases left unmatched: 16. This CDR3 spans 18 amino acids. The germline V gene encodes CDR1 LGHDT and CDR2 YNNKEL (reference sequence).

The chain is built from TRBV6-6 and TRBJ1-1; D unresolved. Germline V lookup: CDR1 MNHNY, CDR2 SVGAGI (reference sequence). The V end was cut by 7 bases, the J end by 1 base, with 10 bases between. The CDR3 is made up of 13 amino acids. Here the CDR3 DNA reads TGTGCCAGCACGGGTAGGGCGAACACTGAAGCTTTCTTT. Amino acids: CASTGRANTEAFF.

This rearrangement joins TRBV14 to TRBJ2-5; D is perhaps TRBD1 or TRBD2 (5 bases each). CDR3 size: 13 residues. V dropped 1 base and J dropped 2 bases, with 5 bases sitting between them. Germline loops: CDR1 SGHDN, CDR2 FVKESK. Here the CDR3 DNA reads TGTGCCAGCAGCCAAGGGGGGCAAGAGACCCAGTACTTC. Amino acids: CASSQGGQETQYF.

This chain uses TRBV12-3 or TRBV12-4 with TRBJ1-1; no reliable D call. The CDR3 is 10 residues long. The V end was cut by 2 bases, the J end by 5 bases, with 0 bases between. CDR3 amino acids: CASSLTEAFF. The CDR3 DNA sequence: TGTGCCAGCAGTTTAACTGAAGCTTTCTTT.

This clone was picked up a small number of times. The CDR3 is CASKGQGDSYNEQFF. Here the CDR3 DNA reads TGCGCCAGTAAGGGACAGGGGGACTCCTACAATGAGCAGTTCTTC. The V gene is TRBV5-1, the J gene TRBJ2-1, with 11 nucleotides matching TRBD1. The J segment lost 0 bases and the V segment lost 8 bases, leaving 4 bases of the junction unmatched. Per germline, CDR1 SGHRS and CDR2 YFSETQ. This CDR3 contains 15 residues.

This CDR3 reads CASRVPGDIQYF. The CDR3 nucleotides read TGTGCCAGCAGGGTCCCGGGGGACATTCAGTACTTC. This chain uses TRBV6-5 with TRBJ2-4, with D possibly being TRBD2 (6 bases). The CDR3 is 12 residues long. Germline CDR1 reads MNHEY; CDR2 reads SVGAGI. The germline V and J ends were trimmed by 6 bases and 8 bases, with 11 bases remaining between them.

The chain joins TRBV28 to TRBJ2-5, with 10 positions matching TRBD2. The CDR3 extends over 15 amino acids. Trimming at V came to 5 bases and at J to 2 bases, leaving 5 bases not matched to a gene. The germline CDR1 and CDR2 sequences are MDHEN and SYDVKM. The DNA of the CDR3 is TGTGCCAGCAGTCGTAGCGGGGGGCTTCAAGAGACCCAGTACTTC. It specifies CASSRSGGLQETQYF.

The chain is built from TRBV5-1 and TRBJ1-3, with a tentative D call TRBD1 (5 bases). Germline V CDR1 and CDR2: SGHRS, YFSETQ. V lost 3 bases and J 4 bases, leaving 11 bases between the germline ends. This CDR3 region has 14 residues. The CDR3 nucleotides are TGCGCCAGCAGCTCTGTCTCAGGGGGAAACACCATATATTTT. This codes for CASSSVSGGNTIYF.